The sequence of this T cell receptor beta chain was determined in a study of PD-1 blockade in classical Hodgkin lymphoma. The time point here: cycle 4 day 1 (C4D1), after 6 weeks of nivolumab. Every patient experienced relapse after autologous stem cell transplantation, and brentuximab vedotin exposure varied. Negative magnetic selection isolated CD4+ T cells from thawed PBMCs. The germline V gene encodes CDR1 LNHDA and CDR2 SQIVND (reference sequence). V lost 8 bases to trimming and J lost 5 bases, with 16 bases between them. The CDR3 runs 14 residues. Repertoires were generated with immunoSEQ multiplex PCR, while TCRdb's copy carries only in-frame clones and drops some. The sample has 15,000 to 20,000 clones, approximately 70% seen once; the top ten hold approximately 2.7%.

The starting material was CD4+ T cells from blood, obtained before the fourth cycle of nivolumab. The sequence was collected from a human donor with classical Hodgkin lymphoma. The genes are TRBV19 and TRBJ1-5; unclear D gene. CDR3 sequence reads: CASQASRRDQPQHF. In DNA, the CDR3 is TGTGCCAGTCAAGCCTCTCGAAGGGATCAGCCCCAGCATTTT.